The 20 T cell receptor beta chains given below trace back to one sample, sequenced in a study of cytomegalovirus exposure and HLA in healthy donors. 13 Jbeta primers and 60 Vbeta primers were used for the PCR. Sequenced by immunoSEQ multiplex PCR; TCRdb stores in-frame clones only, minus some. The sample has under 200,000 clones. Sequenced: PBMCs. The receptors stem from a man younger than 40 in good health and CMV-seronegative.

The rearrangement uses TRBV27 and TRBJ2-3; D perhaps matches TRBD2 (6 bases). V lost 6 bases and J lost 6, with 16 bases in between. Germline CDR1 and CDR2: MNHEY and SMNVEV (reference sequence). The CDR3 runs 14 residues. The CDR3 coding sequence is TGTGCCAGCAGAGACTCCCGTCGGGGGGATACGCAGTATTTT. It codes for CASRDSRRGDTQYF.

The V call is TRBV10-3, the J call TRBJ2-4, with D maybe TRBD1 (6 bases). The CDR3 has 11 amino acids. V was shortened by 10 bases and J by 8 bases, with 12 bases between the two germline ends. Germline V gene sequence: CDR1 ENHRY, CDR2 SYGVKD. As DNA, the CDR3 is TGTGCCACCCGAGGGGGAGACATTCAGTACTTC. This encodes CATRGGDIQYF.

The V gene is TRBV6-5, the J gene TRBJ2-5; maybe TRBD1 (6 bases). The end of the DNA fits TRBJ2-7 better, so the J call may be wrong. The CDR3 has 16 residues. The germline V gene encodes CDR1 MNHEY and CDR2 SVGAGI. This CDR3 reads CASSYTGTSRSYEQYF. The CDR3 DNA follows: TGTGCCAGCAGTTACACCGGGACAAGTCGCTCCTACGAGCAGTACTTC.

The V and J genes are TRBV28 and TRBJ2-5, with a tentative D call TRBD2 (6 bases). The CDR3 runs 14 residues. Trimming stripped 8 bases from V and 2 bases from J, with 15 bases between. Germline assignment: CDR1 MDHEN and CDR2 SYDVKM. The CDR3 spells CASSFGGAQETQYF. The CDR3 DNA follows: TGTGCCAGCTCCTTTGGAGGGGCTCAAGAGACCCAGTACTTC.

The chain is built from TRBV19 and TRBJ1-2, with TRBD1 matching over 7 bases. The germline V gene has CDR1 LNHDA and CDR2 SQIVND (reference sequence). Germline trimming cut 5 bases from V and 5 bases from J; bases unmatched to any gene: 8. The CDR3 consists of 14 residues. CDR3 coding DNA: TGTGCCAGTAGTCCGAGGGACAGTGGATATGGCTACACCTTC. This codes for CASSPRDSGYGYTF.

This chain joins TRBV2 and TRBJ2-1; D uncertain. CDR1 and CDR2 (germline): SNHLY, FYNNEI. The CDR3 covers 16 residues. V lost 2 bases and J 8 bases, leaving 19 bases between the germline ends. The CDR3 loop reads CASSEIGRFEADEQFF. The CDR3 nucleotides are TGTGCCAGCAGTGAAATTGGTCGCTTCGAGGCGGATGAGCAGTTCTTC.

The genes are TRBV2 and TRBJ1-1, with 7 bases that match TRBD1. The CDR3 extends over 14 amino acids. Germline CDR1 is SNHLY and CDR2 is FYNNEI. The V segment lost 10 bases and the J segment 0 bases; nucleotides outside the gene matches: 8. The CDR3 loop is CANAGTVVNTEAFF. The CDR3 bases are TGTGCCAACGCCGGGACAGTGGTGAACACTGAAGCTTTCTTT.

V gene TRBV28 combines with J gene TRBJ1-5; D uncertain. Germline lookup yields CDR1 MDHEN and CDR2 SYDVKM. Deletions cut 4 bases from V and 6 bases from J, with 7 bases between. CDR3 length: 12 amino acids. The CDR3 loop is CASSSEIQPQHF. Written as DNA, the CDR3 is TGTGCCAGCAGTTCCGAGATTCAGCCCCAGCATTTT. The entire variable domain, with the rest obtained from reference TRBV28 and TRBJ1-5, is as follows: DVKVTQSSRYLVKRTGEKVFLECVQDMDHENMFWYRQDPGLGLRLIYFSYDVKMKEKGDIPEGYSVSREKKERFSLILESASTNQTSMYLCASSSEIQPQHFGDGTRLSIL.

V and J are TRBV9 and TRBJ1-1, with TRBD1 matching over 7 bases. Germline CDR1 is SGDLS and CDR2 is YYNGEE. The CDR3 loop spans 15 amino acids. The V gene end was trimmed by 3 bases and the J gene end by 0 bases; junction bases not matched to a gene: 5. CDR3 loop: CASSAVTGLNTEAFF. As DNA, the CDR3 is TGTGCCAGCAGCGCTGTGACAGGGCTGAACACTGAAGCTTTCTTT. Supplemented by reference TRBV9 and TRBJ1-1, the full variable domain reads DSGVTQTPKHLITATGQRVTLRCSPRSGDLSVYWYQQSLDQGLQFLIQYYNGEERAKGNILERFSAQQFPDLHSELNLSSLELGDSALYFCASSAVTGLNTEAFFGQGTRLTVV.

CDR3 in DNA: TGCGCCAGCAGCTTTACAGGGAACACTGAAGCTTTCTTT. This gives the protein CASSFTGNTEAFF. This sequence joins TRBV5-1 and TRBJ1-1; the D gene is possibly TRBD1 (5 bases). Trimming removed 2 bases at V and 1 base at J, with 6 bases between. The germline V gene encodes CDR1 SGHRS and CDR2 YFSETQ. The CDR3 is 13 residues long.

This chain links TRBV5-1 with TRBJ2-3, with 7 bases fitting TRBD2. Germline V gene data show CDR1 as SGHRS and CDR2 as YFSETQ. V trimming: 1 base; J trimming: 2 bases; junction bases outside the gene matches: 7. This CDR3 region has 16 residues. This CDR3 reads CASSLSTAGVTDTQYF. The CDR3 DNA is TGCGCCAGCAGCTTGAGTACGGCGGGGGTCACAGATACGCAGTATTTT.

The gene calls are TRBV5-8 and TRBJ1-6; D is undetermined. V lost 0 bases, J lost 7 bases, and 5 bases lay in between. The CDR3 runs to 13 residues. Germline CDR1 is SGHTS and CDR2 is YDEGEE. Written as DNA, the CDR3 is TGTGCCAGCAGCTTGGAAGAGAATTCACCCCTCCACTTT. Amino acids: CASSLEENSPLHF.

This chain uses TRBV4-2 with TRBJ2-5; D might be TRBD2 (5 bases). The tail of the sequence fits TRBJ2-7 better, so the J call may be wrong. Germline loops: CDR1 LGHNA, CDR2 YNFKEQ. CDR3 size: 17 residues. The CDR3 loop reads CASSHSDGRGSFDEQYF. In DNA, the CDR3 is TGTGCCAGCAGCCACTCGGACGGTAGAGGGAGTTTCGACGAGCAGTACTTC.

V usage is TRBV4-2 and J usage is TRBJ2-1; TRBD2 matches at 13 bases. V lost 1 base and J lost 3; bases outside the gene matches: 3. The CDR3 contains 17 residues. CDR1 LGHNA and CDR2 YNFKEQ come from the germline V gene. CDR3 nucleotide sequence: TGTGCCAGCAGCCAAGGACTAGCGGGAGGCCTCTACAATGAGCAGTTCTTC. Amino acids: CASSQGLAGGLYNEQFF.

The rearrangement links TRBV21-1 to TRBJ2-7; the table's D gene call, TRBD1, was not cross checked with the DNA. TRBV21-1 is recorded as a pseudogene. The length of the CDR3 is 13 residues. The CDR3 DNA reads TGTGCCAGGACAGGGGTCGACTCCTACGAGCAGTACTTC. It translates to CARTGVDSYEQYF.

The chain carries TRBV14 and TRBJ2-7, with a weak D call TRBD2 (7 bases). The CDR3 is 14 residues long. CDR1 is SGHDN, CDR2 FVKESK, per germline. V lost 4 bases to trimming and J lost 5 bases, with 15 bases between them. CDR3 region: CASSRRGRTDEQYF. The CDR3 DNA reads as TGTGCCAGCAGCCGGCGGGGGCGCACAGACGAGCAGTACTTC.

The chain has TRBV11-2 and TRBJ2-3; D gene ambiguous. The CDR3 consists of 14 residues. Germline V CDR1 and CDR2: SGHAT, FQNNGV. V was shortened by 2 bases and J by 0 bases, with 6 bases between the two germline ends. CDR3 protein: CASSLKPSTDTQYF. CDR3 coding DNA: TGTGCCAGCAGCTTAAAGCCCAGCACAGATACGCAGTATTTT.

This chain uses TRBV25-1 with TRBJ1-1; no definite D call. This CDR3 contains 14 residues. Germline V CDR1 and CDR2: MGHDK, SYGVNS. V was clipped by 2 bases and J by 5 bases, with 12 bases between them. The CDR3 here is CASSEGAMVTEAFF. For the CDR3, the DNA is TGTGCCAGCAGTGAAGGAGCAATGGTTACTGAAGCTTTCTTT.

The J gene is TRBJ1-2, the V gene TRBV5-6; TRBD1 matches 7 bases. V shed 4 bases, J shed 8 bases, and the junction held 14 bases outside the gene matches. This CDR3 has 15 amino acids. The V gene's germline CDR1 is SGHDT and CDR2 YYEEEE. The CDR3 sequence is CASSPNRGLRGGYTF. CDR3 in DNA: TGTGCCAGCAGCCCGAACAGGGGCCTGCGGGGCGGCTACACCTTC.

CDR3 DNA sequence: TGCGCCAGCAGCTTGTTTGGACTAGCGGCGGCAAACACAGATACGCAGTATTTT. It encodes CASSLFGLAAANTDTQYF. The chain carries TRBV5-1 and TRBJ2-3; TRBD2 matches at 10 bases. CDR3 length equals 18 residues. Germline loops: CDR1 SGHRS, CDR2 YFSETQ. J lost 2 bases, V lost 1 base, and 10 bases had no gene match.